A selection of T cell receptor beta chains follows, all from one sample in a study of cytomegalovirus exposure and HLA in healthy donors. Data came from immunoSEQ multiplex PCR; TCRdb stores just in-frame clones and leaves some out. The table shows some 120,000 clones, with 80% occurring only once. The source material was PBMCs. Receptors originate from a man between 25 and 39 years old in good health and CMV-seronegative. CDR3s include the opening cysteine and the closing phenylalanine or tryptophan. Each record gives: D gene, V gene, clone size, J gene, CDR3 protein, CDR3 DNA. The D gene is left open where the match is weak. A clone size is listed for some rows: how often the clone was seen (once, few, many), or a class if it is expanded.

D gene: TRBD1; V gene: TRBV2; clone size: once; J gene: TRBJ1-1; CDR3 protein: CASNPRDRGRVAFF; CDR3 DNA: TGTGCCAGCAATCCCCGGGACAGGGGTCGGGTAGCTTTCTTT
D gene: TRBD2; V gene: TRBV2; clone size: many; J gene: TRBJ2-7; CDR3 protein: CASKEGTSRTYEQYF; CDR3 DNA: TGTGCCAGCAAAGAGGGGACTAGCAGAACCTACGAGCAGTACTTC
D gene: NA; V gene: TRBV2; clone size: NA; J gene: TRBJ2-7; CDR3 protein: CASSVAITYEQYF; CDR3 DNA: TGTGCCAGCAGTGTCGCGATAACCTACGAGCAGTACTTC
D gene: TRBD2; V gene: TRBV9; clone size: NA; J gene: TRBJ2-1; CDR3 protein: CASSVGLVRYNEQFF; CDR3 DNA: TGTGCCAGCAGCGTCGGACTAGTGAGGTACAATGAGCAGTTCTTC
D gene: NA; V gene: TRBV6-1; clone size: NA; J gene: TRBJ1-2; CDR3 protein: CASSGYQEDIYNYGYTF; CDR3 DNA: TGTGCCAGCAGTGGTTACCAAGAGGATATTTATAACTATGGCTACACCTTC
D gene: NA; V gene: TRBV27; clone size: NA; J gene: TRBJ1-1; CDR3 protein: CASSLWGWGGAGGNTEAFF; CDR3 DNA: TGTGCCAGCAGTTTATGGGGCTGGGGAGGGGCCGGTGGAAACACTGAAGCTTTCTTT
D gene: NA; V gene: TRBV4-1; clone size: NA; J gene: TRBJ2-7; CDR3 protein: CASSPLEFRRAYEQYF; CDR3 DNA: TGCGCCAGCAGCCCCCTCGAGTTTCGGAGGGCCTACGAGCAGTACTTC
D gene: NA; V gene: TRBV4-1; clone size: NA; J gene: TRBJ2-7; CDR3 protein: CASSQMPGGGEQYF; CDR3 DNA: TGCGCCAGCAGCCAAATGCCAGGGGGAGGCGAGCAGTACTTC
D gene: TRBD1; V gene: TRBV6-1; clone size: NA; J gene: TRBJ1-5; CDR3 protein: CASYTGGLNQPQHF; CDR3 DNA: TGTGCCAGCTATACAGGGGGCCTCAATCAGCCCCAGCATTTT
D gene: TRBD1; V gene: TRBV7-9; clone size: NA; J gene: TRBJ2-7; CDR3 protein: CASSTGQGREQYF; CDR3 DNA: TGTGCCAGCAGCACGGGACAGGGTCGCGAGCAGTACTTC
D gene: TRBD2; V gene: TRBV6-5; clone size: few; J gene: TRBJ2-1; CDR3 protein: CASSSGTSGYGEQFF; CDR3 DNA: TGTGCCAGCAGTTCGGGGACTAGCGGGTATGGTGAGCAGTTCTTC
D gene: TRBD1; V gene: TRBV19; clone size: NA; J gene: TRBJ2-3; CDR3 protein: CASTEGQGRADTQYF; CDR3 DNA: TGTGCCAGTACCGAGGGACAGGGGAGAGCAGATACGCAGTATTTT
D gene: TRBD2; V gene: TRBV30; clone size: NA; J gene: TRBJ2-1; CDR3 protein: CAWSVRVAGGDEQFF; CDR3 DNA: TGTGCCTGGAGTGTAAGGGTAGCGGGGGGCGATGAGCAGTTCTTC
D gene: TRBD2; V gene: TRBV30; clone size: once; J gene: TRBJ2-2; CDR3 protein: CAWSVGGSVAGELFF; CDR3 DNA: TGTGCCTGGAGTGTGGGCGGGAGCGTGGCCGGGGAGCTGTTTTTT
D gene: TRBD1; V gene: TRBV28; clone size: NA; J gene: TRBJ2-7; CDR3 protein: CASSLWDRYYEQYF; CDR3 DNA: TGTGCCAGCAGTTTATGGGACAGGTACTACGAGCAATACTTC
D gene: TRBD1; V gene: TRBV4-3; clone size: NA; J gene: TRBJ1-2; CDR3 protein: CASSPGGGYGYTF; CDR3 DNA: TGCGCCAGCAGCCCAGGGGGCGGTTATGGCTACACCTTC
D gene: NA; V gene: TRBV19; clone size: NA; J gene: TRBJ1-5; CDR3 protein: CASSPYGQGYSNQPQHF; CDR3 DNA: TGTGCCAGTAGTCCGTATGGGCAGGGCTATAGCAATCAGCCCCAGCATTTT
D gene: NA; V gene: TRBV6-6; clone size: NA; J gene: TRBJ2-1; CDR3 protein: CASSYSRVGNEQFF; CDR3 DNA: TGTGCCAGCAGTTACTCACGGGTTGGGAATGAGCAGTTCTTC
D gene: TRBD1; V gene: TRBV28; clone size: NA; J gene: TRBJ2-2; CDR3 protein: CASSSGGQGPTNTGELFF; CDR3 DNA: TGTGCCAGCAGTTCCGGGGGACAGGGGCCTACGAACACCGGGGAGCTGTTTTTT
D gene: NA; V gene: TRBV19; clone size: NA; J gene: TRBJ1-5; CDR3 protein: CASSIWQNSNQPQHF; CDR3 DNA: TGTGCCAGTAGTATTTGGCAGAATAGCAATCAGCCCCAGCATTTT
D gene: TRBD2; V gene: TRBV28; clone size: NA; J gene: TRBJ2-3; CDR3 protein: CASTHTSGVTDTQYF; CDR3 DNA: TGTGCCAGCACTCATACTAGCGGGGTCACAGATACGCAGTATTTT
D gene: TRBD2; V gene: TRBV6-1; clone size: NA; J gene: TRBJ2-5; CDR3 protein: CASLDGGAGRETQYF; CDR3 DNA: TGTGCCAGCCTTGATGGCGGGGCCGGGAGGGAGACCCAGTACTTC
D gene: TRBD2; V gene: TRBV5-1; clone size: NA; J gene: TRBJ2-4; CDR3 protein: CASSYGLAGGPNIQYF; CDR3 DNA: TGCGCCAGCAGCTACGGACTAGCGGGAGGACCAAACATTCAGTACTTC
D gene: TRBD2; V gene: TRBV13; clone size: NA; J gene: TRBJ2-1; CDR3 protein: CASSLGLAGMSYNEQFF; CDR3 DNA: TGTGCCAGCAGCTTAGGCCTAGCGGGAATGTCCTACAATGAGCAGTTCTTC
D gene: NA; V gene: TRBV20-1; clone size: NA; J gene: TRBJ2-7; CDR3 protein: CSAERRYEQYF; CDR3 DNA: TGCAGTGCTGAGAGGAGGTACGAGCAGTACTTC
D gene: NA; V gene: TRBV4-3; clone size: NA; J gene: TRBJ2-1; CDR3 protein: CASSQGGSSYNEQFF; CDR3 DNA: TGCGCCAGCAGCCAAGGAGGGAGCTCCTACAATGAGCAGTTCTTC
D gene: TRBD1; V gene: TRBV19; clone size: NA; J gene: TRBJ2-7; CDR3 protein: CASSPGQTYEQYF; CDR3 DNA: TGTGCCAGTAGCCCGGGACAGACCTACGAGCAGTACTTC
D gene: NA; V gene: TRBV27; clone size: NA; J gene: TRBJ2-1; CDR3 protein: CASGLAAYNEQFF; CDR3 DNA: TGTGCCAGCGGGCTAGCAGCTTACAATGAGCAGTTCTTC
D gene: NA; V gene: TRBV5-6; clone size: NA; J gene: TRBJ2-7; CDR3 protein: CASSAPDSNYEQYF; CDR3 DNA: TGTGCCAGCAGCGCCCCAGACAGCAACTACGAGCAGTACTTC
D gene: TRBD1; V gene: TRBV7-2; clone size: NA; J gene: TRBJ1-1; CDR3 protein: CASRSRDRGMKAEAFF; CDR3 DNA: TGTGCCAGCAGGTCCCGGGACAGGGGGATGAAGGCTGAAGCTTTCTTT
D gene: NA; V gene: TRBV19; clone size: once; J gene: TRBJ2-2; CDR3 protein: CASTNHVGDTGELFF; CDR3 DNA: TGTGCCAGTACTAATCATGTAGGGGACACCGGGGAGCTGTTTTTT
D gene: TRBD1; V gene: TRBV4-3; clone size: NA; J gene: TRBJ2-7; CDR3 protein: CASSQASKTGGYEQYF; CDR3 DNA: TGCGCCAGCAGCCAAGCTTCCAAGACAGGGGGCTACGAGCAGTACTTC
D gene: TRBD1; V gene: TRBV28; clone size: NA; J gene: TRBJ2-7; CDR3 protein: CASNGGDRSYEQYF; CDR3 DNA: TGTGCCAGCAATGGCGGGGACAGGAGCTACGAGCAGTACTTC
D gene: NA; V gene: TRBV27; clone size: few; J gene: TRBJ1-5; CDR3 protein: CASSSSGNQPQHF; CDR3 DNA: NA
D gene: TRBD1; V gene: TRBV10-2; clone size: NA; J gene: TRBJ1-2; CDR3 protein: CASSKGGQGYGYTF; CDR3 DNA: TGCGCCAGCTCGAAAGGGGGACAGGGCTATGGCTACACCTTC
D gene: NA; V gene: TRBV27; clone size: NA; J gene: TRBJ2-2; CDR3 protein: CASSFGPTWELFF; CDR3 DNA: TGTGCCAGCAGTTTTGGCCCAACGTGGGAGCTGTTTTTT
D gene: NA; V gene: TRBV9; clone size: NA; J gene: TRBJ2-3; CDR3 protein: CASSVSSTDTQYF; CDR3 DNA: TGTGCCAGCAGCGTTTCGAGCACAGATACGCAGTATTTT
D gene: TRBD1; V gene: TRBV14; clone size: NA; J gene: TRBJ1-6; CDR3 protein: CASSQERQGYNSPLHF; CDR3 DNA: TGTGCCAGCAGCCAAGAGAGACAGGGGTATAATTCACCCCTCCACTTT
D gene: NA; V gene: TRBV6-5; clone size: NA; J gene: TRBJ1-2; CDR3 protein: CASSYSSWARNYGYTF; CDR3 DNA: TGTGCCAGCAGTTACTCGTCCTGGGCCAGGAACTATGGCTACACCTTC
D gene: NA; V gene: TRBV28; clone size: NA; J gene: TRBJ1-1; CDR3 protein: CASSLGERRSTEAFF; CDR3 DNA: TGTGCCAGCAGTTTAGGGGAGAGGAGATCCACTGAAGCTTTCTTT
D gene: NA; V gene: TRBV7-6; clone size: NA; J gene: TRBJ1-1; CDR3 protein: CASSSPDRNTEAFF; CDR3 DNA: TGTGCCAGCAGCTCCCCGGACAGGAACACTGAAGCTTTCTTT
D gene: NA; V gene: TRBV9; clone size: NA; J gene: TRBJ2-3; CDR3 protein: CASSGRGYSTQGVQYF; CDR3 DNA: TGTGCCAGCAGCGGGCGGGGCTACTCGACCCAAGGTGTGCAGTATTTT
D gene: TRBD2; V gene: TRBV7-2; clone size: NA; J gene: TRBJ2-1; CDR3 protein: CASSLGLAGVEQFF; CDR3 DNA: TGTGCCAGCAGCCTTGGACTAGCGGGAGTGGAGCAGTTCTTC
D gene: NA; V gene: TRBV27; clone size: once; J gene: TRBJ2-3; CDR3 protein: CASRPGHTDTQYF; CDR3 DNA: TGTGCCAGCAGACCGGGACACACAGATACGCAGTATTTT
D gene: NA; V gene: TRBV4-1; clone size: NA; J gene: TRBJ1-5; CDR3 protein: CASSQEVRGNQPQNF; CDR3 DNA: TGCGCCAGCAGCCAAGAGGTCAGGGGCAATCAGCCCCAGAATTTT
D gene: TRBD2; V gene: TRBV7-3; clone size: NA; J gene: TRBJ2-7; CDR3 protein: CASSLFPTSGIGEQYF; CDR3 DNA: TGTGCCAGCAGCCTATTCCCGACTAGCGGGATAGGCGAGCAGTACTTC
D gene: TRBD2; V gene: TRBV6-1; clone size: NA; J gene: TRBJ2-5; CDR3 protein: CASETSGQETQYF; CDR3 DNA: TGTGCCAGCGAGACTAGCGGCCAAGAGACCCAGTACTTC
D gene: NA; V gene: TRBV27; clone size: NA; J gene: TRBJ1-5; CDR3 protein: CASAPAVLNQPQHF; CDR3 DNA: TGTGCCAGCGCCCCCGCCGTCCTAAATCAGCCCCAGCATTTT
D gene: TRBD1; V gene: TRBV4-1; clone size: NA; J gene: TRBJ1-2; CDR3 protein: CASSPDRGGYGYTF; CDR3 DNA: TGCGCCAGCAGCCCCGACAGGGGAGGCTATGGCTACACCTTC
D gene: TRBD2; V gene: TRBV29-1; clone size: few; J gene: TRBJ2-1; CDR3 protein: CSVVFSGRAQDEQFF; CDR3 DNA: TGCAGCGTTGTGTTTAGCGGGAGAGCACAAGATGAGCAGTTCTTC
D gene: NA; V gene: TRBV30; clone size: NA; J gene: TRBJ1-2; CDR3 protein: CAWSYKTGHGYPF; CDR3 DNA: TGTGCCTGGAGTTATAAAACAGGGCATGGCTACCCCTTC
D gene: NA; V gene: TRBV5-1; clone size: NA; J gene: TRBJ2-3; CDR3 protein: CASSLIVDTATDTQYF; CDR3 DNA: TGCGCCAGCAGCTTGATCGTCGACACCGCCACAGATACGCAGTATTTT
D gene: NA; V gene: TRBV28; clone size: NA; J gene: TRBJ1-5; CDR3 protein: CASSLAWPQHF; CDR3 DNA: TGTGCCAGCAGTTTGGCCTGGCCCCAGCATTTT